The rows below give T cell receptor beta chains drawn from one sample of a study of T cell changes during pregnancy in multiple sclerosis. Method: immunoSEQ multiplex PCR; TCRdb's copy keeps in-frame clones and lacks some. The sample includes 20,000 to 25,000 clones, 70% to 90% of them seen just once. The sequences come from CD8+ T cells from peripheral blood mononuclear cells, collected in the first trimester of pregnancy. These receptors all come from a female donor in good health, enrolled as a control in a pregnancy study. The CDR3 runs from the conserved cysteine through the conserved F or W. D genes are given only for firm matches. Rows give clone size only sometimes, using once, few, many, or a class for an expanded clone.

>.|TRBV5-1|TRBJ2-5|.
CASTLWGGAQETQYF
TGCGCCAGCACCCTTTGGGGGGGGGCTCAAGAGACCCAGTACTTC
>.|TRBV6-1|TRBJ1-1|.
CASSEGFERTNTEAFF
TGTGCCAGCAGTGAAGGCTTCGAGCGGACGAACACTGAAGCTTTCTTT
>.|TRBV28|TRBJ1-1|once
CASNPASGGLNTEAFF
TGTGCCAGCAACCCAGCCAGCGGGGGGCTTAACACTGAAGCTTTCTTT
>TRBD2|TRBV9|TRBJ2-1|.
CASSEPVSGRTNEQFF
TGTGCCAGCAGCGAACCCGTGAGCGGGAGGACCAATGAGCAGTTCTTC
>TRBD2|TRBV9|TRBJ2-3|.
CASSDTDRGGPDTQYF
TGTGCCAGCAGCGATACAGACCGGGGGGGCCCAGATACGCAGTATTTT
>TRBD2|TRBV7-3|TRBJ2-1|.
CASSLASGAAYNEQFF
TGTGCCAGCAGCTTAGCTAGCGGGGCTGCCTACAATGAGCAGTTCTTC
>TRBD2|TRBV6-4|TRBJ2-3|few
CASSGKAGGTDTQYF
TGTGCCAGCAGCGGTAAAGCGGGGGGCACAGATACGCAGTATTTT
>.|TRBV9|TRBJ2-2|.
CASSPDTFGTGELFF
TGTGCCAGCAGCCCGGACACTTTCGGCACCGGGGAGCTGTTTTTT
>.|TRBV5-4|TRBJ1-3|.
CASSFRGVGGNTIYF
TGTGCCAGCAGCTTCCGGGGGGTGGGTGGAAACACCATATATTTT
>.|TRBV9|TRBJ1-4|.
CASSVGRNEKLFF
TGTGCCAGCAGCGTCGGGAGAAATGAAAAACTGTTTTTT
>.|TRBV15|TRBJ2-1|.
CATSRDGQANEQFF
TGTGCCACCAGCAGAGATGGCCAGGCGAATGAGCAGTTCTTC
>TRBD2|TRBV5-1|TRBJ2-5|.
CASSLELAGRETQYF
TGCGCCAGCAGCTTGGAACTAGCGGGGAGGGAGACCCAGTACTTC
>.|TRBV6-4|TRBJ2-2|.
CASSDGGYTGELFF
TGTGCCAGCAGTGACGGGGGGTACACCGGGGAGCTGTTTTTT
>TRBD2|TRBV6-1|TRBJ2-3|.
CASSELAGADTQYF
TGTGCCAGCAGTGAACTAGCGGGAGCAGATACGCAGTATTTT
>TRBD2|TRBV4-3|TRBJ2-1|.
CASSPTSGDEQFF
TGCGCCAGCAGCCCTACTAGCGGGGATGAGCAGTTCTTC
>.|TRBV6-4|TRBJ2-3|few
CASSEGQGSVDTQYF
TGTGCCAGCAGTGAAGGGCAGGGGTCTGTAGATACGCAGTATTTT
>TRBD1|TRBV4-1|TRBJ2-2|few
CASSQDRAGGSNTGELFF
TGCGCCAGCAGCCAAGATCGGGCAGGGGGCTCGAACACCGGGGAGCTGTTTTTT
>TRBD1|TRBV6-5|TRBJ1-5|.
CASSPGTGRNQPQHF
TGTGCCAGCAGTCCCGGGACAGGGCGCAATCAGCCCCAGCATTTT
>.|TRBV28|TRBJ2-1|.
CASSAGDISYNEQFF
TGTGCCAGCAGTGCTGGGGACATCTCCTACAATGAGCAGTTCTTC
>.|TRBV30|TRBJ1-1|.
CACPTGNTEAFF
TGTGCCTGCCCTACAGGGAACACTGAAGCTTTCTTT
>TRBD2|TRBV4-2|TRBJ2-5|few
CASSQGAGGPETQYF
TGTGCCAGCAGCCAAGGAGCGGGAGGCCCAGAGACCCAGTACTTC
>TRBD1|TRBV6-1|TRBJ2-6|.
CASSVDRGHSGANVLTF
TGTGCCAGCAGTGTCGACAGGGGGCATTCTGGGGCCAACGTCCTGACTTTC
>.|TRBV15|TRBJ1-2|.
CATSRETDGLGGYTF
TGTGCCACCAGCAGGGAGACAGACGGGTTGGGTGGCTACACCTTC
>.|TRBV19|TRBJ2-7|.
CASSLNRQGPSYEQYF
TGTGCCAGTAGTTTAAACCGCCAGGGGCCCTCCTACGAGCAGTACTTC
>TRBD1|TRBV5-1|TRBJ1-3|.
CASSFSLGQGSGNTIYF
TGCGCCAGCAGCTTTTCGCTTGGACAGGGGTCTGGAAACACCATATATTTT
>TRBD2|TRBV7-6|TRBJ2-1|few
CASSLVQRGSYNEQFF
TGTGCCAGCAGCTTAGTTCAGCGGGGCTCCTACAATGAGCAGTTCTTC
>TRBD1|TRBV27|TRBJ1-1|.
CASSPRQGRDTEAFF
TGTGCCAGCAGTCCCCGACAGGGAAGGGACACTGAAGCTTTCTTT
>TRBD2|TRBV6-6|TRBJ2-1|.
CASSISGDYNEQFF
TGTGCCAGCAGCATCAGCGGGGATTACAATGAGCAGTTCTTC
>TRBD1|TRBV9|TRBJ2-6|.
CASSGGQGGLGANVLTF
TGTGCCAGCAGCGGGGGACAGGGGGGTTTGGGGGCCAACGTCCTGACTTTC
>.|TRBV7-9|TRBJ2-7|.
CASSLVQGVSYEQYF
TGTGCCAGCAGCTTAGTACAGGGCGTCTCCTACGAGCAGTACTTC
>TRBD1|TRBV4-3|TRBJ1-1|.
CASSQGTGSNTEAFF
TGCGCCAGCAGCCAAGGGACAGGGTCGAACACTGAAGCTTTCTTT
>.|TRBV13|TRBJ2-1|few
CASSFGGNEQFF
TGTGCCAGCAGCTTTGGAGGGAATGAGCAGTTCTTC
>TRBD1|TRBV7-9|TRBJ1-1|.
CASSLRTGGAVVTEAFF
TGTGCCAGCAGCTTACGGACAGGGGGCGCCGTGGTCACTGAAGCTTTCTTT
>.|TRBV30|TRBJ2-2|.
CAWSVQVGMRAGELFF
TGTGCCTGGAGTGTACAAGTGGGCATGAGGGCCGGGGAGCTGTTTTTT
>.|TRBV19|TRBJ2-5|.
CASNSWERGETQYF
TGTGCCAGTAATTCTTGGGAGAGAGGGGAGACCCAGTACTTC
>TRBD2|TRBV9|TRBJ2-3|.
CASSGGGSGNTQYF
TGTGCCAGCAGCGGCGGGGGTAGCGGGAATACGCAGTATTTT
>.|TRBV4-3|TRBJ2-1|.
CASSPPGHGTGGSYNEQFF
TGCGCCAGCAGCCCCCCGGGACACGGAACGGGCGGCTCCTACAATGAGCAGTTCTTC